One sample yielded the 4 T cell receptor beta chains listed below, sequenced in a study of vaccination effects on CD4 cells after COVID-19. Libraries were prepared by immunoSEQ multiplex PCR; TCRdb keeps only in-frame clonotypes and omits some of them. The sample includes 30,000 to 40,000 clones, around 76% of them seen just once. Their specific antigens are unknown. Between days 9 and 10 of culture, CD4+ T cells were separated out. The material sequenced was CD4+ T cells from PBMCs cultured without peptide, taken before COVID-19 vaccination. These receptor sequences come from a human donor who received a COVID-19 vaccine.

The DNA for the CDR3 is TGTGCCAGCTCAAGCACGGGAGGGCTGGATCAGCCCCAGCATTTT. It yields the protein CASSSTGGLDQPQHF. The chain is built from TRBV18 and TRBJ1-5; no firm D call. The V end lost 5 bases, the J end lost 5 bases, and 16 bases lay between the germline ends. CDR1 is KGHSH and CDR2 is LQKENI in the germline V gene. The CDR3 is 15 amino acids.

The gene calls are TRBV3-1 (or the pseudogene TRBV3-2) and TRBJ1-4; D uncertain. Per the germline V gene, CDR1 is LGHDT and CDR2 is YNNKEL (reference sequence). The CDR3 is 16 residues long. V was shortened by 4 bases and J by 3 bases, with 15 bases between the two germline ends. DNA of the CDR3: TGTGCCAGCAGCCCAGAGGTGCCAGCCTCTAATGAAAAACTGTTTTTT. Translated: CASSPEVPASNEKLFF.

The chain carries TRBV4-2 and TRBJ2-3, with TRBD2 matching 15 bases. The CDR3 consists of 18 residues. Trimming cost V 4 bases and J 3 bases; bases outside gene matches: 8. The germline V gene encodes CDR1 LGHNA and CDR2 YNFKEQ. CDR3 in DNA: TGTGCCAGCAGCCGGAAACCGGGACTAGCGGGGGGAACAGATACGCAGTATTTT. Translating it yields CASSRKPGLAGGTDTQYF.

The rearrangement joins TRBV25-1 to TRBJ2-2; no reliable D call. CDR3 size: 13 residues. Germline loops: CDR1 MGHDK, CDR2 SYGVNS. The ends were cut back, 6 bases at V and 5 bases at J, with 10 bases in the middle. In DNA, the CDR3 is TGTGCCAGCAGGTCGATTACGACCGGGGAGCTGTTTTTT. It yields the protein CASRSITTGELFF. The whole variable domain, filled in from reference TRBV25-1 and TRBJ2-2, reads EADIYQTPRYLVIGTGKKITLECSQTMGHDKMYWYQQDPGMELHLIHYSYGVNSTEKGDLSSESTVSRIRTEHFPLTLESARPSHTSQYLCASRSITTGELFFGEGSRLTVL.